The clone carrying this TCR beta chain has a single count. Its antigen is still unknown. The data stem from a study of cytomegalovirus exposure and HLA in healthy donors. CDR1 and CDR2 (germline): MGHRA, YSYEKL. The trim removed 0 bases at V and 4 bases at J, leaving 7 bases unmatched. The CDR3 is 16 amino acids. Study-level results: Association of 16,951 TCR beta sequences with HLA alleles was found at 0.05 false discovery rate in a later analysis. In an earlier analysis, productive rearrangement rates for most beta V segments clustered near 87% or 30%. Later on, a genetic analysis was performed. It linked a missense variant in DCLRE1C with V- and J-gene trimming of TCR beta.

PCR used 60 Vbeta primers and 13 Jbeta primers. Sequencing used immunoSEQ multiplex PCR; TCRdb keeps in-frame clones, though not all of them. Of around 130,000 clones listed, 80% were seen once; the top ten hold over 3%. The source of this sequence is a woman aged 40 to 50 in good health and CMV-seronegative. The sample taken for sequencing was PBMCs. This sequence joins TRBV4-1 and TRBJ1-2; 8 bases fit TRBD1. The DNA for the CDR3 is TGCGCCAGCAGCCAAGATCCCACAGGGGGAGGCTATGGCTACACCTTC. Translating gives CASSQDPTGGGYGYTF.